This TCR beta chain is drawn from a study of T cell repertoires in cytomegalovirus infection. CDR3 size: 16 residues. The V and J ends lost 5 bases and 1 base, in that order; junction bases with no gene match: 7. Germline V gene lookup returns CDR1 MDHEN and CDR2 SYDVKM. TCRdb processed the reads anew with MiXCR; each CDR3 protein has one entry. The table has around 530,000 distinct CDR3 sequences, 16% seen once. Study-wide results and limits: There were HLA-C-restricted CMV-specific TCR beta clonotypes dominating the ex vivo response.

This clonotype was counted many times. Antigen specificity is unknown. The rearrangement uses TRBV28 and TRBJ2-3; 9 bases align to TRBD2. The sample was CD8+ T cells from PBMCs. This TCR came from a human donor in good health (CMV status not recorded). Some clones in this sample may be carry-over from other donors' samples. CDR3 DNA sequence: TGTGCCAGCAGTCTAGGGACTAGCCGCCGCACAGATACGCAGTATTTT. The encoded protein is CASSLGTSRRTDTQYF.